These T cell receptor beta chains were read from a single sample in a study of cytomegalovirus exposure and HLA in healthy donors. TCRdb's table, derived via immunoSEQ multiplex PCR, lists solely in-frame clones and lacks some. In the table there are about 160,000 clones, just under 90% of which are singletons. Sequencing was carried out using PBMCs. Receptors originate from a woman aged 18-35 years in good health and CMV-seropositive. Each CDR3 is given with its conserved first and last residue. Fields, in order: J gene, V gene, clone size, D gene, CDR3 protein, CDR3 DNA. The D gene is left open where the match is weak. Clone size appears in some rows only: once, few, many, or a class for an expanded clone.

j_call: TRBJ1-1
v_call: TRBV6-6
clone_size: .
d_call: .
cdr3_aa: CASTRGNTEAFF
cdr3_nt: TGTGCCAGCACCAGGGGGAACACTGAAGCTTTCTTT

j_call: TRBJ1-5
v_call: TRBV6-5
clone_size: once
d_call: .
cdr3_aa: CASSLRRVGNQPQHF
cdr3_nt: TGTGCCAGCAGTCTAAGGAGGGTCGGCAATCAGCCCCAGCATTTT

j_call: TRBJ2-5
v_call: TRBV7-6
clone_size: .
d_call: .
cdr3_aa: CASSLAGAETQYF
cdr3_nt: TGTGCCAGCAGCTTAGCGGGGGCCGAGACCCAGTACTTC

j_call: TRBJ2-7
v_call: TRBV5-4
clone_size: few
d_call: TRBD2
cdr3_aa: CASSLDGLAGVLDEQYF
cdr3_nt: TGTGCCAGCAGCTTGGATGGACTAGCGGGAGTCTTGGACGAGCAGTACTTC

j_call: TRBJ1-5
v_call: TRBV9
clone_size: .
d_call: TRBD1
cdr3_aa: CASSEGQGYQPQHF
cdr3_nt: TGTGCCAGCAGCGAGGGACAGGGATATCAGCCCCAGCATTTT

j_call: TRBJ1-2
v_call: TRBV4-1
clone_size: .
d_call: TRBD1
cdr3_aa: CASSSTPAGTGIFAYGYTF
cdr3_nt: TGCGCCAGCAGCTCTACCCCAGCCGGGACAGGCATATTCGCGTATGGCTACACCTTC

j_call: TRBJ1-2
v_call: TRBV6-6
clone_size: .
d_call: TRBD1
cdr3_aa: CASEQGAWYGYTF
cdr3_nt: TGTGCCAGCGAACAGGGGGCATGGTATGGCTACACCTTC

j_call: TRBJ2-2
v_call: TRBV4-2
clone_size: .
d_call: TRBD2
cdr3_aa: CASSRLGTSGRASLTGELFF
cdr3_nt: TGTGCCAGCAGCCGACTAGGGACTAGCGGGAGGGCCAGCTTGACCGGGGAGCTGTTTTTT

j_call: TRBJ2-3
v_call: TRBV27
clone_size: few
d_call: .
cdr3_aa: CASSLNPRQSTDTQYF
cdr3_nt: TGTGCCAGCAGTTTAAACCCCCGACAGTCCACAGATACGCAGTATTTT

j_call: TRBJ2-1
v_call: TRBV7-3
clone_size: .
d_call: TRBD2
cdr3_aa: CASSRTSGAYNEQFF
cdr3_nt: TGTGCCAGCAGTCGAACTAGCGGGGCTTACAATGAGCAGTTCTTC

j_call: TRBJ2-2
v_call: TRBV27
clone_size: .
d_call: .
cdr3_aa: CASSTSGRVTTGELFF
cdr3_nt: TGTGCCAGCAGCACGTCTGGCAGGGTTACCACCGGGGAGCTGTTTTTT

j_call: TRBJ2-7
v_call: TRBV6-6
clone_size: once
d_call: .
cdr3_aa: CASSYPPQVISYEQYF
cdr3_nt: TGTGCCAGCAGTTACCCCCCTCAGGTCATCTCCTACGAGCAGTACTTC

j_call: TRBJ2-6
v_call: TRBV30
clone_size: .
d_call: .
cdr3_aa: CAWSPGGSGANVLTF
cdr3_nt: TGTGCCTGGAGTCCAGGCGGGTCTGGGGCCAACGTCCTGACTTTC

j_call: TRBJ2-2
v_call: TRBV5-4
clone_size: few
d_call: .
cdr3_aa: CASSPRVGGTNTGELFF
cdr3_nt: TGTGCCAGCAGCCCCCGAGTCGGCGGGACGAACACCGGGGAGCTGTTTTTT

j_call: TRBJ2-1
v_call: TRBV28
clone_size: .
d_call: .
cdr3_aa: CASSGRGGSYNEQFF
cdr3_nt: TGTGCCAGCAGTGGGCGTGGGGGGTCCTACAATGAGCAGTTCTTC

j_call: TRBJ1-4
v_call: TRBV10-3
clone_size: .
d_call: .
cdr3_aa: CAMSGDPNEKLFF
cdr3_nt: TGTGCCATGAGCGGAGACCCTAATGAAAAACTGTTTTTT

j_call: TRBJ1-1
v_call: TRBV7-3
clone_size: .
d_call: .
cdr3_aa: CASSHTENTEAFF
cdr3_nt: TGTGCCAGCAGTCATACAGAGAACACTGAAGCTTTCTTT

j_call: TRBJ1-5
v_call: TRBV28
clone_size: .
d_call: .
cdr3_aa: CASTFGSQPQHF
cdr3_nt: TGTGCCAGCACTTTTGGGAGTCAGCCCCAGCATTTT

j_call: TRBJ2-7
v_call: TRBV5-4
clone_size: .
d_call: .
cdr3_aa: CASSWRAQNYEQYF
cdr3_nt: TGTGCCAGCAGCTGGCGGGCCCAGAACTACGAGCAGTACTTC

j_call: TRBJ2-3
v_call: TRBV28
clone_size: .
d_call: TRBD2
cdr3_aa: CASSFGTTTDTQYF
cdr3_nt: TGTGCCAGCAGTTTTGGGACTACCACAGATACGCAGTATTTT

j_call: TRBJ2-7
v_call: TRBV6-5
clone_size: .
d_call: TRBD1
cdr3_aa: CASSMGQSHEQYF
cdr3_nt: TGTGCCAGCAGCATGGGACAGTCCCACGAGCAGTACTTC

j_call: TRBJ1-1
v_call: TRBV15
clone_size: .
d_call: .
cdr3_aa: CATSRQTVEAFF
cdr3_nt: TGTGCCACCAGCAGACAGACAGTTGAGGCTTTCTTT

j_call: TRBJ2-1
v_call: TRBV4-2
clone_size: .
d_call: TRBD2
cdr3_aa: CASSQPGLAEHNEQFF
cdr3_nt: TGTGCCAGCAGCCAACCGGGACTAGCGGAGCACAATGAGCAGTTCTTC

j_call: TRBJ2-1
v_call: TRBV29-1
clone_size: .
d_call: .
cdr3_aa: CSVGVKPSYNEQFF
cdr3_nt: TGCAGCGTTGGAGTCAAACCCTCCTACAATGAGCAGTTCTTC

j_call: TRBJ2-2
v_call: TRBV7-3
clone_size: .
d_call: .
cdr3_aa: CASSLQGLDGELFF
cdr3_nt: TGTGCCAGCAGCCTTCAGGGGCTTGACGGGGAGCTGTTTTTT

j_call: TRBJ1-2
v_call: TRBV5-1
clone_size: once
d_call: TRBD1
cdr3_aa: CASSSGQDYGYTF
cdr3_nt: TGCGCCAGCAGCTCGGGACAGGACTATGGCTACACCTTC

j_call: TRBJ1-5
v_call: TRBV6-5
clone_size: .
d_call: .
cdr3_aa: CASSPAWAQPQHF
cdr3_nt: TGTGCCAGCAGTCCCGCGTGGGCGCAGCCCCAGCATTTT

j_call: TRBJ2-5
v_call: TRBV6-5
clone_size: .
d_call: .
cdr3_aa: CASSGDPNGVETQYF
cdr3_nt: TGTGCCAGCTCAGGGGATCCTAACGGGGTAGAGACCCAGTACTTC

j_call: TRBJ1-2
v_call: TRBV6-1
clone_size: once
d_call: TRBD1
cdr3_aa: CASSERGRDGYTF
cdr3_nt: TGTGCCAGCAGTGAAAGGGGGCGGGATGGCTACACCTTC

j_call: TRBJ1-5
v_call: TRBV5-6
clone_size: few
d_call: .
cdr3_aa: CASSYLAGQPQHF
cdr3_nt: TGTGCCAGCAGCTACTTGGCGGGGCAGCCCCAGCATTTT

j_call: TRBJ1-1
v_call: TRBV18
clone_size: .
d_call: TRBD1
cdr3_aa: CASSSDRGGLTEAFF
cdr3_nt: TGTGCCAGCTCGTCTGACAGGGGGGGCCTCACTGAAGCTTTCTTT

j_call: TRBJ2-1
v_call: TRBV6-5
clone_size: .
d_call: TRBD2
cdr3_aa: CASRPGLAFNEQFF
cdr3_nt: TGTGCCAGCAGACCGGGACTAGCCTTTAATGAGCAGTTCTTC

j_call: TRBJ2-1
v_call: TRBV7-7
clone_size: .
d_call: .
cdr3_aa: CASSLGQYNEQFF
cdr3_nt: TGTGCTAGCAGCCTGGGGCAGTACAATGAGCAGTTCTTC

j_call: TRBJ1-2
v_call: TRBV19
clone_size: once
d_call: .
cdr3_aa: CASRPRLGLTNYGYTF
cdr3_nt: TGTGCCAGTAGGCCTAGGTTGGGACTTACTAACTATGGCTACACCTTC

j_call: TRBJ1-1
v_call: TRBV28
clone_size: .
d_call: .
cdr3_aa: CASSFGGSSTEAFF
cdr3_nt: TGTGCCAGCAGTTTCGGAGGGAGCAGCACTGAAGCTTTCTTT

j_call: TRBJ2-7
v_call: TRBV6-6
clone_size: once
d_call: .
cdr3_aa: CASSQRDSQAPYEQYF
cdr3_nt: TGTGCCAGCAGCCAACGGGACTCACAAGCACCCTACGAGCAGTACTTC

j_call: TRBJ2-7
v_call: TRBV25-1
clone_size: few
d_call: TRBD2
cdr3_aa: CASSALAGTSAYEQYF
cdr3_nt: TGTGCCAGCAGTGCTCTGGCTGGGACTAGTGCCTACGAGCAGTACTTC

j_call: TRBJ1-1
v_call: TRBV4-1
clone_size: .
d_call: TRBD1
cdr3_aa: CASSFRRQGASAFF
cdr3_nt: TGCGCCAGCAGCTTCCGTCGACAGGGCGCGTCGGCTTTCTTT

j_call: TRBJ1-2
v_call: TRBV28
clone_size: once
d_call: .
cdr3_aa: CASLGAGNYGYTF
cdr3_nt: TGTGCCAGCCTAGGGGCAGGGAACTATGGCTACACCTTC

j_call: TRBJ2-5
v_call: TRBV19
clone_size: .
d_call: TRBD1
cdr3_aa: CASNGTGGPETQYF
cdr3_nt: TGTGCCAGTAACGGGACAGGGGGCCCGGAGACCCAGTACTTC

j_call: TRBJ2-5
v_call: TRBV5-4
clone_size: .
d_call: TRBD2
cdr3_aa: CASSLATGGETQYF
cdr3_nt: TGTGCCAGCAGCTTGGCTACGGGAGGAGAGACCCAGTACTTC

j_call: TRBJ2-7
v_call: TRBV19
clone_size: few
d_call: TRBD1
cdr3_aa: CASSLQGANAYEQYF
cdr3_nt: TGTGCCAGTAGTCTCCAGGGGGCTAACGCCTACGAGCAGTACTTC

j_call: TRBJ1-2
v_call: TRBV5-6
clone_size: .
d_call: TRBD1
cdr3_aa: CASRGTGGDYGYTF
cdr3_nt: TGTGCCAGCAGGGGGACAGGGGGCGACTATGGCTACACCTTC

j_call: TRBJ2-5
v_call: TRBV4-1
clone_size: .
d_call: .
cdr3_aa: CASSQVGQKQETQYF
cdr3_nt: TGCGCCAGCAGCCAAGTTGGACAGAAGCAAGAGACCCAGTACTTC

j_call: TRBJ2-7
v_call: TRBV7-9
clone_size: .
d_call: TRBD2
cdr3_aa: CASSPKTSGSTNEQYF
cdr3_nt: TGTGCCAGCAGCCCGAAGACTAGCGGGAGTACGAACGAGCAGTACTTC

j_call: TRBJ1-1
v_call: TRBV18
clone_size: .
d_call: .
cdr3_aa: CASSPQTQGNTEAFF
cdr3_nt: TGTGCCAGCTCACCACAAACACAGGGGAACACTGAAGCTTTCTTT

j_call: TRBJ2-3
v_call: TRBV6-5
clone_size: .
d_call: TRBD2
cdr3_aa: CASSSVAGEGSATQYF
cdr3_nt: TGTGCCAGCAGTTCGGTGGCGGGAGAGGGTTCAGCTACGCAGTATTTT

j_call: TRBJ1-2
v_call: TRBV7-9
clone_size: .
d_call: .
cdr3_aa: CASSLVGGYGYTF
cdr3_nt: TGTGCCAGCAGCTTAGTCGGGGGCTATGGCTACACCTTC

j_call: TRBJ2-3
v_call: TRBV19
clone_size: .
d_call: TRBD1
cdr3_aa: CASKGQGASTDTQYF
cdr3_nt: TGTGCCTCAAAGGGGCAGGGGGCTAGCACAGATACGCAGTATTTT

j_call: TRBJ2-2
v_call: TRBV7-3
clone_size: few
d_call: .
cdr3_aa: CASSLMTGTFSGELFF
cdr3_nt: TGTGCCAGCAGCTTAATGACGGGAACGTTTAGCGGGGAGCTGTTTTTT

j_call: TRBJ2-5
v_call: TRBV18
clone_size: .
d_call: .
cdr3_aa: CASSPRTNRVQETQYF
cdr3_nt: TGTGCCAGCTCACCACGTACGAACAGGGTACAAGAGACCCAGTACTTC

j_call: TRBJ1-1
v_call: TRBV6-5
clone_size: .
d_call: .
cdr3_aa: CASSPPTARNTEAFF
cdr3_nt: TGTGCCAGCAGTCCCCCGACAGCTAGGAACACTGAAGCTTTCTTT

j_call: TRBJ1-5
v_call: TRBV7-2
clone_size: .
d_call: TRBD1
cdr3_aa: CASSLDTGGHQPQHF
cdr3_nt: TGTGCCAGCAGCTTAGATACAGGGGGTCATCAGCCCCAGCATTTT

j_call: TRBJ2-1
v_call: TRBV6-5
clone_size: .
d_call: .
cdr3_aa: CASSYSITGLNEQFF
cdr3_nt: TGTGCCAGCAGTTACTCGATTACAGGGTTGAATGAGCAGTTCTTC

j_call: TRBJ1-5
v_call: TRBV6-1
clone_size: .
d_call: .
cdr3_aa: CASRGRGFGNQPQHF
cdr3_nt: TGTGCCAGCAGGGGGAGGGGCTTCGGTAATCAGCCCCAGCATTTT